This T cell receptor beta chain was documented in a study of blood T cell dynamics during melanoma immunotherapy. Unmatched junction bases numbered 3, after V lost 3 bases and J lost 0 bases. The germline V gene has CDR1 KGHSH and CDR2 LQKENI. The CDR3 spans 16 residues. General study points: The study could not tell melanoma-specific clones from general immune activation.

To note about this clone: Its specificity is unknown.

Time point here: pre-treatment baseline. Disease control meant complete response, partial response or stable disease at 12 weeks. Here immunoSEQ multiplex PCR was the method, and the copy in TCRdb shows in-frame clones only, minus some. The sample lists 9,500 or so clones, 88% occurring once. Sequenced here: blood, sampled from a patient treated with checkpoint blockade. This chain links TRBV18 with TRBJ2-3; 10 nucleotides line up with TRBD2. This TCR was sampled from a human donor with melanoma. CDR3 amino acids: CASSPLTSGSTDTQYF. The CDR3 nucleotides read TGTGCCAGCTCACCGTTGACTAGCGGGAGCACAGATACGCAGTATTTT.